The T cell receptor beta chain under discussion was sequenced for a study of cytomegalovirus exposure and HLA in healthy donors. Findings and caveats of the study: The tendency of first-cohort TCR clusters to co-occur in the 90 to 150 validation repertoires emerged from a later analysis. The authors enumerated over 150 TCR beta chains as linked to cytomegalovirus. Some public TCRs appeared in many individuals, while most sequences were rare.

The donors were part of the validation cohort, which consisted of some 120 subjects and was separate from the first cohort of several hundred subjects. The method was immunoSEQ multiplex PCR; TCRdb's version includes in-frame clones alone and lacks a portion of them. The sample lists around 50,000 clones; 85% to 95% were seen once. V gave up 2 bases and J gave up 4 bases, with 17 bases separating them. CDR3 length: 16 residues. Germline V CDR1 and CDR2: MDHEN, SYDVKM. Concerning this clone: Antigen specificity is unknown.

The chain recombines TRBV28 with TRBJ1-2, with D unresolved. This clonotype originated in a woman between 18 and 29 years old in good health and CMV-seropositive. The sequenced material came from PBMCs. The CDR3 DNA sequence: TGTGCCAGCAGTTTAACTGGGCAGCCCATCATCTATGGCTACACCTTC. Residues: CASSLTGQPIIYGYTF.